Listed below are T cell receptor beta chains from one sample, sequenced in a study of vaccination effects on CD4 cells after COVID-19. The assay was immunoSEQ multiplex PCR, and TCRdb's table has in-frame clones only and misses some. The sample lists about 41,000 clones, roughly 70% occurring once. For these TCRs, the target antigens are not known. This material consisted of CD4+ T cells from PBMCs cultured with HCoV-OC43 spike peptides, taken before COVID-19 vaccination. These receptors were obtained from a human donor who received a COVID-19 vaccine. Both conserved end residues are part of each CDR3. A D gene is named only where the DNA matches it firmly. The listing skips clone size in some rows; elsewhere it reads once, few, many or a size class.

>12|TRBJ1-1|TRBV5-1|.|.
TGCGCCAGCAGCCGAGGGGAAACTGAAGCTTTCTTT
CASSRGETEAFF
>19|TRBJ2-7|TRBV4-3|.|TRBD2
TGCGCCAGCAGCCAAGATCCGGGGACTAGCGGGGGAAGCTCCTACGAGCAGTACTTC
CASSQDPGTSGGSSYEQYF
>16|TRBJ2-1|TRBV4-2|.|.
TGTGCCAGCAGCCAGGTTGGGGGCGGAACCTACAATGAGCAGTTCTTC
CASSQVGGGTYNEQFF
>16|TRBJ2-3|TRBV4-2|.|.
TGTGCCAGCAGCCAAATGGGGGGGGGCCCCACAGATACGCAGTATTTT
CASSQMGGGPTDTQYF
>15|TRBJ1-4|TRBV6-6|.|TRBD1
TGTGCCAGCAGCCCAGGGACAGCCCTAAATGAAAAACTGTTTTTT
CASSPGTALNEKLFF
>16|TRBJ1-2|TRBV4-2|.|.
TGTGCCAGCAGCCAAGTCCACGGACTTAATAACTATGGCTACACCTTC
CASSQVHGLNNYGYTF
>12|TRBJ1-5|TRBV18|few|.
TGTGCCAGCTCACTCTCCTGTCAGCCCCAGCATTTT
CASSLSCQPQHF
>16|TRBJ1-2|TRBV6-1|.|TRBD1
TGTGCCAGCAGTGAATCCGGGACAGGTAATGAATATGGCTACACCTTC
CASSESGTGNEYGYTF
>15|TRBJ2-7|TRBV7-2|.|TRBD2
TGTGCCAGCAGCCCCCGCGGGGGTCGAACCGACGAGCAGTACTTC
CASSPRGGRTDEQYF
>8|TRBJ2-7|TRBV10-1|.|.
TGCGCCAGGAAGAAGCAGTACTTC
CARKKQYF
>12|TRBJ1-3|TRBV5-5|few|.
TGTGCCAGTATCGACAGAGGAAACACCATATATTTT
CASIDRGNTIYF
>15|TRBJ1-2|TRBV27|.|TRBD1
TGTGCCAGCAGTTTGGGAGACAGGGGGAGGGGTGGCTACACCTTC
CASSLGDRGRGGYTF
>16|TRBJ1-1|TRBV5-1|once|.
TGCGCCAGCAGCTTCGGACAGAAGGTGGGGAACACTGAAGCTTTCTTT
CASSFGQKVGNTEAFF
>12|TRBJ2-1|TRBV28|.|TRBD1
TGTGCCAGCAGTCTTACTCACAGGGGGTTGTTCTTC
CASSLTHRGLFF
>15|TRBJ1-6|TRBV6-2/TRBV6-3|.|.
TGTGCCAGCAGCCGACAGCGAGGGGACACTTCACCCCTCCACTTT
CASSRQRGDTSPLHF
>15|TRBJ2-3|TRBV2|.|TRBD2
TGTGCCAGCAGTGAATTTACTAGCGGGACAGATACGCAGTATTTT
CASSEFTSGTDTQYF